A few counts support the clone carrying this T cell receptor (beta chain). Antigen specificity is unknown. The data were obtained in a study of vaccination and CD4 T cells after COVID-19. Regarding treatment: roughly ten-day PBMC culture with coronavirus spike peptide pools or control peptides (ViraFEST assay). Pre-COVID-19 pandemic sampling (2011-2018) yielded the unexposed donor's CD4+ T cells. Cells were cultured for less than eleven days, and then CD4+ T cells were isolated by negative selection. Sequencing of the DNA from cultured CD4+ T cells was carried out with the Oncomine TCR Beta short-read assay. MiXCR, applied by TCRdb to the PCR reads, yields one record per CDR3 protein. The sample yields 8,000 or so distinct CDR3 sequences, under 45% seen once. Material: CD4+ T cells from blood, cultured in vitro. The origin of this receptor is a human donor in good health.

CDR3 sequence reads: CASSAVVQRGLDGYTF. The CDR3 region has the DNA TGTGCCAGCAGCGCCGTAGTACAGAGAGGGTTGGATGGCTACACCTTC. This chain links TRBV5-4 with TRBJ1-2; D is undetermined. V was shortened by 4 bases and J by 6 bases, with 22 bases between the two germline ends. The length of the CDR3 is 16 residues. Germline V gene data show CDR1 as SGHNT and CDR2 as YYREEE (reference sequence).